The clone carrying this T cell receptor beta chain occurred many times. The antigen remains unidentified. The CDR3 contains 13 residues. Germline V gene lookup returns CDR1 SQVTM and CDR2 ANQGSEA. V lost 6 bases to trimming and J lost 6 bases, with 17 bases between them. This entry comes from a study of regulatory T cells in long-lasting Graves disease. Overall study findings and caveats: TRBV28, TRBJ1-2 and TRBJ2-5 were favored in persistent disease.

As to time point: newly diagnosed GD, antithyroid drugs for less than 3 months. Extracted RNA from PBMCs served as the source of the TCR library. To make TCR beta libraries, researchers used iRepertoire HTBI primers and Arm-PCR of CDR3 regions. A single record per CDR3 protein comes from TCRdb applying MiXCR to the multiplex PCR reads. The sample records approximately 400,000 distinct CDR3 sequences, around 11% being singletons. The sample was also linked to a second study, of T cells in Graves' hyperthyroidism and ophthalmopathy. Turning to that study: Participants, patients aged 18 to 65, had newly diagnosed hyperthyroidism with a duration under 2 months.

The material was peripheral blood mononuclear cells (PBMCs), obtained at new diagnosis, from a patient treated with antithyroid drugs. The chain is built from TRBV29-1 and TRBJ1-1, with a weak D call TRBD1 (6 bases). The sequence came from a woman aged 18-29 years with Graves disease. CDR3 nucleotide sequence: TGCAGCGTGGGGGGGGGCCAGACCTCTGAAGCTTTCTTT. Translating it yields CSVGGGQTSEAFF.